Each of the 2 T cell receptor beta chains below was sequenced from the same sample in a study of T cell repertoires in cytomegalovirus infection. TCRdb recomputed calls from the reads with MiXCR, one row per CDR3 protein. Of about 310,000 distinct CDR3 sequences listed, about a sixth are singletons. Sequenced material: PBMCs. All receptors come from a human donor in good health (CMV status not recorded). Some clones in this sample may be carry-over from other donors' samples.

The gene calls are TRBV4-2 and TRBJ1-6; TRBD1 agrees at 8 bases. The germline V gene encodes CDR1 LGHNA and CDR2 YNFKEQ. The V gene end was trimmed by 3 bases and the J gene end by 8 bases; junction bases not matched to a gene: 6. The CDR3 runs to 15 residues. CDR3 in DNA: TGTGCCAGCAGCCATCCGACAGGGGAGGATTCACCCCTCCACTTT. Translating gives CASSHPTGEDSPLHF.

This clonotype was seen a few times. The chain recombines TRBV27 with TRBJ2-1; 9 bases are shared with TRBD1. The germline V gene has CDR1 MNHEY and CDR2 SMNVEV (reference sequence). The V and J ends lost 5 bases and 2 bases, in that order; junction bases with no gene match: 19. The CDR3 is 20 residues long. The CDR3 spells CASSRYRTGVLPNTYNEQFF. The CDR3 DNA reads TGTGCCAGCAGTAGATATAGGACAGGGGTTTTGCCTAATACCTACAATGAGCAGTTCTTC.